This is a list of T cell receptor beta chains from one sample in a study of shared clonotypes between healthy human individuals. Using immunoSEQ multiplex PCR, the repertoire was profiled, and TCRdb retains in-frame clones only, with some absent. The data contain 1.5 million to 1.9 million clones, under 99% of them singletons. The sequencing sample was made of naive CD4+ T cells sorted from blood. The origin of the receptors is a man aged 25 to 45 in good health. CDR3s include the opening cysteine and the closing phenylalanine or tryptophan. A D gene is named only where the DNA matches it firmly. Clone size is stated in some rows and not others, as once, few, many or a class when expanded.

D gene | J gene | clone size | V gene | CDR3 length | CDR3 DNA | CDR3 protein
. | TRBJ2-5 | . | TRBV18 | 12 | TGTGCCAGCGAGACAGCGGCGGGGACCCAGTACTTC | CASETAAGTQYF
. | TRBJ1-1 | . | TRBV28 | 14 | TGTGCCAGCAATCGGGACGGCTGGGACACTGAAGCTTTCTTT | CASNRDGWDTEAFF
TRBD1 | TRBJ2-7 | once | TRBV5-6 | 14 | TGTGCCAGCAGGGCCGCGGGACAGGGGCTCGAGCAGTACTTC | CASRAAGQGLEQYF
. | TRBJ1-1 | . | TRBV6-5 | 13 | TGTGCCAGCAGTTACGGGGGGGACACTGAAGCTTTCTTT | CASSYGGDTEAFF
TRBD2 | TRBJ2-1 | . | TRBV28 | 15 | TGTGCCAGCAGTTTGTTGCTAGCGGGAGTGGTTGAGCAGTTCTTC | CASSLLLAGVVEQFF
. | TRBJ2-7 | . | TRBV27 | 15 | TGTGCCAGCAGCCCGTTGGACTTGAGCTCCTACGAGCAGTACTTC | CASSPLDLSSYEQYF
. | TRBJ2-7 | . | TRBV11-2 | 13 | TGTGCCAGCAAGGGATCGGGAGTAGTCGAGCAGTACTTC | CASKGSGVVEQYF
. | TRBJ2-1 | . | TRBV11-3 | 13 | TGTGCCAGCAGCCCCGGTTCCTACAATGAGCAGTTCTTC | CASSPGSYNEQFF
TRBD1 | TRBJ1-2 | . | TRBV2 | 15 | TGTGCCAGCAGATTCCGGGACAGTGATAACTATGGCTACACCTTC | CASRFRDSDNYGYTF
TRBD2 | TRBJ2-3 | . | TRBV5-1 | 16 | TGCGCCAGCAGCTTCCTAGCGGGACTAAGCACAGATACGCAGTATTTT | CASSFLAGLSTDTQYF
. | TRBJ1-2 | . | TRBV6-1 | 13 | TGTGCCAGCACCTTACACCAGGGTTATGGCTACACCTTC | CASTLHQGYGYTF
. | TRBJ1-3 | . | TRBV7-2 | 15 | TGTGCCAGCAGACGTCCGGGAACCTCTGGAAACACCATATATTTT | CASRRPGTSGNTIYF